The clone carrying this T cell receptor beta chain was detected once. The cohort excluded patients with autoimmune disease history or systemic immunosuppression. Repertoires were generated with immunoSEQ multiplex PCR, while TCRdb's copy carries only in-frame clones and drops some. In the table there are roughly 100,000 clones, 91% of which are singletons. The sample comes from a study of OX40 agonist ivuxolimab in advanced cancers. Study-level information: Patients received the agonistic anti-OX40 (CD134) antibody ivuxolimab.

Germline V gene sequence: CDR1 SGHTA, CDR2 FQGTGA. The CDR3 has 16 amino acids. Trimming removed 5 bases from V and 0 bases from J, with 14 bases in between. The input for sequencing was CD4+ or CD8+ T cells sorted from blood, taken in a trial of the OX40 agonist ivuxolimab. The TCR comes from an adult with an advanced solid tumor such as melanoma, head and neck, liver or kidney cancer. The chain has TRBV7-3 and TRBJ2-1; a weak D match, TRBD2 (6 bases). The CDR3 sequence: CASSLTVGGSYNEQFF. The CDR3 DNA sequence: TGTGCCAGCAGCCTGACCGTGGGGGGCTCCTACAATGAGCAGTTCTTC.